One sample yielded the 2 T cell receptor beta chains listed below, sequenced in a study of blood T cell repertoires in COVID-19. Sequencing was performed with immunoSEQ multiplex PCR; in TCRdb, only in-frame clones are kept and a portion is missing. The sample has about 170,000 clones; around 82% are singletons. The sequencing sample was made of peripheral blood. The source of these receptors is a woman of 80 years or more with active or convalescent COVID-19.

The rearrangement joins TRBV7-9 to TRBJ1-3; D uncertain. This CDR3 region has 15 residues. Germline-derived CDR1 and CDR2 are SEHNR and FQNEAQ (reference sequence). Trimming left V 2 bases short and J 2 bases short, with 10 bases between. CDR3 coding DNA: TGTGCCAGCAGCTTATCGTATCGGGCTGGAAACACCATATATTTT. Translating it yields CASSLSYRAGNTIYF.

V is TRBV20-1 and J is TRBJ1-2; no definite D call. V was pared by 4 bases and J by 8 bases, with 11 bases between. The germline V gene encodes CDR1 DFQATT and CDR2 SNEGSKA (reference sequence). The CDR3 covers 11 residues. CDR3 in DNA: TGCAGTGCTACCTACAGAAGGGGCTACACCTTC. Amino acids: CSATYRRGYTF.